This record looks at one T cell receptor beta chain sequence and its context. What it binds is unknown. 5'RACE primed at constant segments yielded TCR alpha and TCR beta cDNA libraries bearing sample barcodes and UMIs. MiXCR, run by TCRdb on the 5' RACE reads, gives a single entry per CDR3 protein. The sample includes roughly 240,000 distinct CDR3 sequences, 15% to 20% of them seen just once. This specimen belongs to a study of T-cell memory formation after mild COVID-19. Study background: TCR clustering was largely donor specific. Regarding the study as a whole: Pre-infection memory showed some responding clones, and this suggested that cross-reactive memory joined. Mainly in CM and EM were contracting CD4+ clones; CD8+ were in EMRA.

Sequenced sample: PBMCs or a T cell subset sorted from them (not recorded which). The TCR comes from a man aged 18 to 30 who had mild COVID-19 (a few samples of this study predate the infection). Cell type and time point are not known.

CDR3 coding DNA: TGCAGTGCAAGGACAGGGGGCTTCGAGCAGTACTTC. Amino acid sequence: CSARTGGFEQYF. This sequence joins TRBV20-1 and TRBJ2-7, with 11 positions matching TRBD1. The ends lost 6 bases at V and 6 bases at J; junction bases unmatched: 4. The CDR3 runs 12 residues. From germline, CDR1 is DFQATT and CDR2 SNEGSKA (reference sequence).